The 18 T cell receptor beta chains presented below share a single source sample, sequenced in a study of control samples from healthy donors and cancer patients. Clones were read by immunoSEQ multiplex PCR, and TCRdb kept only the in-frame ones, dropping some. This repertoire shows 350,000 to 450,000 clones, approximately 92% found once; its top ten account for 5.5% to 7.5%. What was sequenced was PBMCs. The receptor set was obtained from a middle-aged man with head and neck cancer.

V usage is TRBV5-1 and J usage is TRBJ2-5; 12 bases are shared with TRBD2. The V segment lost 1 base and the J segment 4 bases; nucleotides outside the gene matches: 5. The CDR3 loop spans 16 amino acids. The germline V gene has CDR1 SGHRS and CDR2 YFSETQ. In DNA form, the CDR3 reads TGCGCCAGCAGCTTGCCTAGCGGGGGGGCCGGAGAGACCCAGTACTTC. Amino acid sequence: CASSLPSGGAGETQYF.

This chain uses TRBV6-2 or TRBV6-3 with TRBJ2-3; D might be TRBD1 (7 bases). CDR1 is MNHEY and CDR2 is SVGEGT in the germline V gene. The CDR3 covers 15 residues. V was trimmed by 4 bases and J by 2 bases, leaving 13 bases between them. The CDR3 DNA reads TGTGCCAGCAGTTCGACAGGGAGGATCACAGATACGCAGTATTTT. This translates into CASSSTGRITDTQYF.

This clone was seen a few times. The V call is TRBV20-1, the J call TRBJ2-2; no clear D. V lost 3 bases and J 4 bases, leaving 9 bases between the germline ends. Germline lookup yields CDR1 DFQATT and CDR2 SNEGSKA (reference sequence). This CDR3 region has 13 residues. The CDR3 reads CSASRPGTGELFF. CDR3 DNA: TGCAGTGCTAGTCGTCCAGGCACCGGGGAGCTGTTTTTT.

The chain uses TRBV11-1 and TRBJ2-7; D not resolved. CDR1 is SGHAT, CDR2 FQDESV, per germline (reference sequence). V was clipped by 1 base and J by 3 bases, with 13 bases between them. The CDR3 runs to 15 residues. The CDR3 region is CASSLEVAQVYEQYF. For the CDR3, the DNA is TGTGCCAGCAGCTTAGAAGTGGCCCAAGTCTACGAGCAGTACTTC.

This clone was observed a single time. CDR3 bases: TGTGCCAGCAGCTCACCGGGACTTGCGAACACCGGGGAGCTGTTTTTT. It encodes CASSSPGLANTGELFF. The gene calls are TRBV11-2 and TRBJ2-2, with D perhaps matching TRBD2 (6 bases). The CDR3 runs 16 residues. Between the trimmed V and J ends, which lost 4 bases and 0 bases, there was a span of 12 bases. Looked up from germline, CDR1 is SGHAT and CDR2 is FQNNGV.

The chain joins TRBV9 to TRBJ2-7; D is undetermined. Germline V gives CDR1 SGDLS, CDR2 YYNGEE. V was shortened by 4 bases and J by 3 bases, with 14 bases between the two germline ends. The CDR3 totals 14 residues. The CDR3 protein is CASSPDGSGYEQYF. The CDR3 DNA reads as TGTGCCAGCAGCCCTGACGGCTCGGGCTACGAGCAGTACTTC.

The chain links TRBV19 to TRBJ2-2, with D possibly called TRBD1 or TRBD2 (5 bases each). The CDR3 sequence is 14 residues long. Germline lookup yields CDR1 LNHDA and CDR2 SQIVND (reference sequence). V was pared by 7 bases and J by 4 bases, with 13 bases between. CDR3 amino acids: CASTHGGATGELFF. CDR3 DNA sequence: TGTGCCAGTACCCATGGGGGAGCCACCGGGGAGCTGTTTTTT.

The CDR3 sequence: CATSDFRAGYTF. CDR3 nucleotides: TGTGCCACCAGTGATTTCAGGGCGGGCTACACCTTC. The rearrangement links TRBV24-1 to TRBJ1-2; possibly TRBD1 for D (5 bases). V lost 1 base and J 8 bases, leaving 7 bases between the germline ends. The CDR3 contains 12 residues. Germline lookup yields CDR1 KGHDR and CDR2 SFDVKD.

In its sample, this clone was seen once. The chain joins TRBV28 to TRBJ1-5; weak D call: TRBD1 (5 bases). Trimming left V 6 bases short and J 0 bases short, with 15 bases between. The CDR3 sequence is 16 residues long. Germline assignment: CDR1 MDHEN and CDR2 SYDVKM. As DNA, the CDR3 is TGTGCCAGCAGATCCCCGCGGGGCTATAGCAATCAGCCCCAGCATTTT. This encodes CASRSPRGYSNQPQHF.

J is TRBJ2-3 and V is TRBV2; D may match TRBD1 or TRBD2 (5 bases each). V was cut by 4 bases and J by 0 bases, with 11 bases left in between. Germline CDR1 reads SNHLY; CDR2 reads FYNNEI. The CDR3 is 15 residues long. The CDR3 nucleotides are TGTGCCAGCAGTGGCCGAGGGGCGAGCACAGATACGCAGTATTTT. Translating gives CASSGRGASTDTQYF.

In DNA, the CDR3 is TGTGCCAGCAGCGTCGGGGACCAGCCCCAGCATTTT. Translated, it gives CASSVGDQPQHF. The V and J genes are TRBV5-4 and TRBJ1-5; tentatively, D is TRBD1 (5 bases). There are 12 residues in the CDR3. CDR1 and CDR2 from the germline V gene are SGHNT and YYREEE (reference sequence). V was pared by 4 bases and J by 7 bases, with 9 bases between. Based on the CDR3 plus reference TRBV5-4 and TRBJ1-5, the full variable domain is ETGVTQSPTHLIKTRGQQVTLRCSSQSGHNTVSWYQQALGQGPQFIFQYYREEENGRGNFPPRFSGLQFPNYSSELNVNALELDDSALYLCASSVGDQPQHFGDGTRLSIL.

The V gene is TRBV7-3, the J gene TRBJ2-7, with 9 bases aligning to TRBD1. This CDR3 comprises 14 residues. Germline V gives CDR1 SGHTA, CDR2 FQGTGA. V gave up 3 bases and J gave up 0 bases; unmatched junction bases: 0. This CDR3 reads CASSLTGGSYEQYF. CDR3 DNA sequence: TGTGCCAGCAGCTTGACAGGGGGCTCCTACGAGCAGTACTTC.

The gene calls are TRBV7-9 and TRBJ1-1; TRBD1 matches at 9 bases. Germline loops: CDR1 SEHNR, CDR2 FQNEAQ (reference sequence). V was clipped by 5 bases and J by 9 bases; unmatched bases: 4. CDR3 length: 12 residues. CDR3 residues: CASSPGQGQAFF. The CDR3 DNA sequence: TGTGCCAGCAGCCCGGGACAGGGCCAAGCTTTCTTT.

CDR3: CASSLGRTAEAFF. CDR3 bases: TGTGCCAGCAGCTTAGGCAGAACAGCTGAAGCTTTCTTT. V is TRBV13 and J is TRBJ1-1; no clear D gene. The V end lost 0 bases, the J end lost 6 bases, and 8 bases lay between the germline ends. This CDR3 region has 13 residues. The V gene's germline CDR1 is PRHDT and CDR2 FYEKMQ (reference sequence).

This chain links TRBV5-1 with TRBJ2-3; 10 bases line up with TRBD1. V gave up 4 bases and J gave up 2 bases; unmatched junction bases: 7. The CDR3 extends over 16 amino acids. Per the germline V gene, CDR1 is SGHRS and CDR2 is YFSETQ. As DNA, the CDR3 is TGCGCCAGCAGCACAGGACAGGGGGGATTCACAGATACGCAGTATTTT. Its translation: CASSTGQGGFTDTQYF.

The sample holds one count of this clone. The chain uses TRBV7-3 and TRBJ1-1; D is undetermined. The CDR3 contains 15 residues. Germline V gene data show CDR1 as SGHTA and CDR2 as FQGTGA. The V and J ends lost 5 bases and 1 base respectively, with 14 bases between them. This CDR3 is CASSQDPQENTEAFF. The DNA of the CDR3 is TGTGCCAGCAGCCAAGACCCGCAAGAGAACACTGAAGCTTTCTTT. Complete variable domain (other parts from reference TRBV7-3 and TRBJ1-1): GAGVSQTPSNKVTEKGKYVELRCDPISGHTALYWYRQSLGQGPEFLIYFQGTGAADDSGLPNDRFFAVRPEGSVSTLKIQRTERGDSAVYLCASSQDPQENTEAFFGQGTRLTVV.

This clone was found a few times. V and J are TRBV24-1 and TRBJ2-2; unclear D gene. With 0 bases removed from V and 3 bases from J, the gap between germline ends came to 10 bases. CDR1 and CDR2 (germline): KGHDR, SFDVKD. The CDR3 spans 16 residues. In DNA, the CDR3 is TGTGCCACCAGTGATTTGATGACCGCCGACACCGGGGAGCTGTTTTTT. Translating it yields CATSDLMTADTGELFF.

This sequence joins TRBV28 and TRBJ2-7, with 10 nucleotides matching TRBD1. Germline CDR1 is MDHEN and CDR2 is SYDVKM. The CDR3 runs 15 residues. J was trimmed by 4 bases and V by 3 bases; bases with no gene match: 6. CDR3 amino acids: CASSFWTGGWYEQYF. The CDR3 nucleotides are TGTGCCAGCAGTTTCTGGACAGGGGGTTGGTACGAGCAGTACTTC.